This T cell receptor beta chain was sequenced during a study of blood T cells in healthy people across ages. General study findings and limits: Estimated diversity, derived from one million T cells, was regarded as an underestimate.

In the case of this clonotype: Its specificity is unknown.

The germline CDR1 and CDR2 sequences are MDHEN and SYDVKM. The V end lost 5 bases, the J end lost 0 bases, and 5 bases lay between the germline ends. This CDR3 has 13 amino acids. A second 7 to 11 cycle PCR used barcoded and J-beta primers. Carrying 12 random nucleotides, a template-switch adaptor labeled each individual cDNA molecule. Every sample returned 2.5 million or more CDR3-containing paired-end reads. TCRdb re-called the 5' RACE reads with MiXCR, one entry per CDR3 protein. This table has about 640,000 distinct CDR3 sequences, 45% to 65% appearing once. Staff drew roughly 10 milliliters of peripheral blood from each donor.

V gene TRBV28 combines with J gene TRBJ1-5; D gene uncertain. Sequencing input: blood. The sequence came from a man between 60 and 75 years old in good health. The DNA for the CDR3 is TGTGCCAGCAGTACCCCTAGCAATCAGCCCCAGCATTTT. Residues: CASSTPSNQPQHF.